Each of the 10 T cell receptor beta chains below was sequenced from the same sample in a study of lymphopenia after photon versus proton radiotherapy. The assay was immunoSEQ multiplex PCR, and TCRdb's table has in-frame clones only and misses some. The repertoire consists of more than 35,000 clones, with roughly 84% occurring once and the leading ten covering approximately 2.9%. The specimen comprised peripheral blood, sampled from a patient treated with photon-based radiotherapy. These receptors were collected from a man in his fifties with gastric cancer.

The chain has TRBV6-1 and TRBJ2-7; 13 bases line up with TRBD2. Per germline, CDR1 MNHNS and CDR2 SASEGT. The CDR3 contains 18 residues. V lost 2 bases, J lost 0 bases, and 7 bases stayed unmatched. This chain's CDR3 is CASSESRTSGGLSYEQYF. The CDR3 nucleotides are TGTGCCAGCAGTGAATCCAGGACTAGCGGGGGACTCTCCTACGAGCAGTACTTC.

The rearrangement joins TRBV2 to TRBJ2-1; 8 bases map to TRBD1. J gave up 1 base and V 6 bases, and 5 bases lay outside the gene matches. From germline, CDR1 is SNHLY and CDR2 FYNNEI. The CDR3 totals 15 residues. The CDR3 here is CASRYRGISYNEQFF. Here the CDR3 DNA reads TGTGCCAGCAGGTACAGGGGGATTTCCTACAATGAGCAGTTCTTC.

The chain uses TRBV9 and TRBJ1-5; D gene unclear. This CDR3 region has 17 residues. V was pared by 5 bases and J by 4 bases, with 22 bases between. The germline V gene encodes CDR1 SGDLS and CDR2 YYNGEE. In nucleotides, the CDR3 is TGTGCCAGCAGTCGTAGGGCGACAAGCCGAGTTAATCAGCCCCAGCATTTT. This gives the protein CASSRRATSRVNQPQHF. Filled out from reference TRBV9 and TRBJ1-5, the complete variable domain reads DSGVTQTPKHLITATGQRVTLRCSPRSGDLSVYWYQQSLDQGLQFLIQYYNGEERAKGNILERFSAQQFPDLHSELNLSSLELGDSALYFCASSRRATSRVNQPQHFGDGTRLSIL.

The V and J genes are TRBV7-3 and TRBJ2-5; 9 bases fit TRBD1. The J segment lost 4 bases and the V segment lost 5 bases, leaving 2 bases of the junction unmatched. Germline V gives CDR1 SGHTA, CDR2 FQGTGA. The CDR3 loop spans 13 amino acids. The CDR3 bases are TGTGCCAGCAGCGTGACAGGGGGAGAGACCCAGTACTTC. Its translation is CASSVTGGETQYF. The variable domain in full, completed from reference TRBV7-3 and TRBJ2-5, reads GAGVSQTPSNKVTEKGKYVELRCDPISGHTALYWYRQSLGQGPEFLIYFQGTGAADDSGLPNDRFFAVRPEGSVSTLKIQRTERGDSAVYLCASSVTGGETQYFGPGTRLLVL.

CDR3 loop: CASRDRSPFYGYTF. The CDR3 DNA follows: TGTGCCAGCAGGGACAGGAGCCCTTTCTATGGCTACACCTTC. The rearrangement uses TRBV2 and TRBJ1-2; 7 bases match TRBD1. After removal of 6 bases from V and 4 bases from J, the junction contained 8 bases not matched to a gene. CDR1 and CDR2 from the germline V gene are SNHLY and FYNNEI. CDR3 length: 14 residues.

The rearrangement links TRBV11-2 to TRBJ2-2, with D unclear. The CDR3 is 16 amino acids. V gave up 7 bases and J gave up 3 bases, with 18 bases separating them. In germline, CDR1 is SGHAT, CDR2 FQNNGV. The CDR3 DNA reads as TGTGCCAGCACCATGTACTCCACGAAGGACACCGGGGAGCTGTTTTTT. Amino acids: CASTMYSTKDTGELFF.

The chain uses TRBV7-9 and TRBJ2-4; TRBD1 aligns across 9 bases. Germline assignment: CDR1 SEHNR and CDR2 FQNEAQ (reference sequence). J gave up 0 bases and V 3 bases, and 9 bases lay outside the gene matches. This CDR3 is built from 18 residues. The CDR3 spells CASSFLGQGKLAKNIQYF. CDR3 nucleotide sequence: TGTGCCAGCAGCTTCCTGGGACAGGGCAAACTAGCCAAAAACATTCAGTACTTC.

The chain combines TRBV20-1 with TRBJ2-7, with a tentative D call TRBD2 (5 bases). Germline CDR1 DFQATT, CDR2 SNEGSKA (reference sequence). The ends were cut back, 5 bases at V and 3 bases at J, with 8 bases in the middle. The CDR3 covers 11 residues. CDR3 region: CSAREDYEQYF. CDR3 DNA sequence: TGCAGTGCTCGGGAAGACTACGAGCAGTACTTC.

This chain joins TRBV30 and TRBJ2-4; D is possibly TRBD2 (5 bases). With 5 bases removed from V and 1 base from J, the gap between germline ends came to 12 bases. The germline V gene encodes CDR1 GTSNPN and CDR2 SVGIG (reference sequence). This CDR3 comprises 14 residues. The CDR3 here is CAWDAGRAKNIQYF. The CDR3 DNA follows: TGTGCCTGGGACGCGGGTCGGGCCAAAAACATTCAGTACTTC.

The CDR3 region is CASRPKMLSSYEQYF. The CDR3 DNA sequence: TGTGCCAGCAGGCCGAAAATGTTAAGCTCCTACGAGCAGTACTTC. The rearrangement joins TRBV28 to TRBJ2-7; no firm D call. CDR3 length: 15 amino acids. Germline assignment: CDR1 MDHEN and CDR2 SYDVKM. Trimming removed 6 bases from V and 0 bases from J, with 15 bases in between.